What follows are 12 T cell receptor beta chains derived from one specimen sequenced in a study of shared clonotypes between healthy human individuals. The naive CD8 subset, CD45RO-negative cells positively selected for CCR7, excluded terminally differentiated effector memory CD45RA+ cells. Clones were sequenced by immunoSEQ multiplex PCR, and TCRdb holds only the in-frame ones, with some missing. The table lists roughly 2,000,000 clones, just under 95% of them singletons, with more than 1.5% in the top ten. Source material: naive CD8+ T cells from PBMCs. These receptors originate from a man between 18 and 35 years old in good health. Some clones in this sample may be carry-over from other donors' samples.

CDR3 amino acids: CASSSRGQKSNEQFF. The DNA of the CDR3 is TGTGCCAGCAGTTCCAGGGGACAAAAGAGCAATGAGCAGTTCTTC. The chain carries TRBV11-3 and TRBJ2-1; maybe TRBD1 (6 bases). Trimming cost V 6 bases and J 6 bases, with 18 bases left between them. The CDR3 length is 15 residues. Germline CDR1 is SGHNT and CDR2 is YENEEA.

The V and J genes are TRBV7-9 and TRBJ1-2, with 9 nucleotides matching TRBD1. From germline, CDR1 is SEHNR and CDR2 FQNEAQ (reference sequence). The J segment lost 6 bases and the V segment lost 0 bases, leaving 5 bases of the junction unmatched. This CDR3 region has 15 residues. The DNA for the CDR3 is TGTGCCAGCAGCTTAGCAGGACAGGGGATCGATGGCTACACCTTC. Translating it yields CASSLAGQGIDGYTF.

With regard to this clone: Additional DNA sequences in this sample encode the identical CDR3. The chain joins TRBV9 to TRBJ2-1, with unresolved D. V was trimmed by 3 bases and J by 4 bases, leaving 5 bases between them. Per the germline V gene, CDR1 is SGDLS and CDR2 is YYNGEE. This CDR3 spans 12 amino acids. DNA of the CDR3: TGTGCCAGCAGCGAGACTTACAATGAGCAGTTCTTC. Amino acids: CASSETYNEQFF.

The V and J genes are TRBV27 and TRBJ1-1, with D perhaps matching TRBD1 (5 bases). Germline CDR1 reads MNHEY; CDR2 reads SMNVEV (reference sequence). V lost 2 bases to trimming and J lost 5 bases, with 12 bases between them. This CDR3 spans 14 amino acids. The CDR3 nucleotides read TGTGCCAGCAGTTTAATTGGGGGAGAGACTGAAGCTTTCTTT. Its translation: CASSLIGGETEAFF.

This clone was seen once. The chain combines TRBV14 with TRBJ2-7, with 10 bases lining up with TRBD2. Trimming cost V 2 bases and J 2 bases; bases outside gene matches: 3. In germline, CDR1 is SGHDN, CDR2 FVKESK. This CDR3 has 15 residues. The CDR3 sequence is CASSQPGLATYEQYF. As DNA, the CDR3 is TGTGCCAGCAGCCAACCGGGACTAGCGACCTACGAGCAGTACTTC.

CDR3 coding DNA: TGTGCCAGCAGCGTAATTACTAGGATCCACAATGAGCAGTTCTTC. The encoded protein is CASSVITRIHNEQFF. The rearrangement uses TRBV7-9 and TRBJ2-1, with D possibly matching TRBD2 (5 bases). The CDR3 runs to 15 residues. The ends were cut back, 5 bases at V and 5 bases at J, with 16 bases in the middle. Looked up from germline, CDR1 is SEHNR and CDR2 is FQNEAQ (reference sequence).

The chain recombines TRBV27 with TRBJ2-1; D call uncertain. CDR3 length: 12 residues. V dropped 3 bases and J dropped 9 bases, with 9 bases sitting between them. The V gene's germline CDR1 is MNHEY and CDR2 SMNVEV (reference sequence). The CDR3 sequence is CASSFRRSEQFF. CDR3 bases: TGTGCCAGCAGTTTTCGGCGGTCTGAGCAGTTCTTC.

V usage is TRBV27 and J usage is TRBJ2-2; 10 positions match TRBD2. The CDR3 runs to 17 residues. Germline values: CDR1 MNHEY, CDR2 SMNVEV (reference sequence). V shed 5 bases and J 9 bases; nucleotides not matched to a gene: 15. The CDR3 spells CASSPRASGSGTRELFF. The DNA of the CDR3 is TGTGCCAGCAGTCCACGGGCTAGCGGGAGTGGGACCAGGGAGCTGTTTTTT.

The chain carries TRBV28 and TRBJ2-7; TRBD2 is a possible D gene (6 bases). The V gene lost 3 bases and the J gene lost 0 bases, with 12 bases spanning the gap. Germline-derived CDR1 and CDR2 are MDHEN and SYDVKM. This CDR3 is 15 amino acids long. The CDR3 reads CASSFGGESSYEQYF. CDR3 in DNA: TGTGCCAGCAGTTTCGGAGGGGAAAGCTCCTACGAGCAGTACTTC.

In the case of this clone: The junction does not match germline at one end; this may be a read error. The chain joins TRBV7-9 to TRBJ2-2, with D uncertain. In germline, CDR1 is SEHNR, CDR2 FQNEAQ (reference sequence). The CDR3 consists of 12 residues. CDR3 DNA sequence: TGTGCCAGCCGCTTCCAGGCCGGGGAGCTGTTTTTT. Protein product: CASRFQAGELFF.

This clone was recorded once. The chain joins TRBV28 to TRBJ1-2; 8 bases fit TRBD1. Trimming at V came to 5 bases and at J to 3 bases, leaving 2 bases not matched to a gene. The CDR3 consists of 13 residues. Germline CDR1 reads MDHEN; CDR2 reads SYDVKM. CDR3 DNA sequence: TGTGCCAGCAGTAACAGGGGGTACTATGGCTACACCTTC. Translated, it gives CASSNRGYYGYTF.

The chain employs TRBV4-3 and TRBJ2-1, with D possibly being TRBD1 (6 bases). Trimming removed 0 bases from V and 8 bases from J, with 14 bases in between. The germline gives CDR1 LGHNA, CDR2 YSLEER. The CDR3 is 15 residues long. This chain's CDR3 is CASSQDRTGRDEQFF. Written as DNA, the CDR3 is TGCGCCAGCAGCCAAGACCGCACAGGGAGAGATGAGCAGTTCTTC.